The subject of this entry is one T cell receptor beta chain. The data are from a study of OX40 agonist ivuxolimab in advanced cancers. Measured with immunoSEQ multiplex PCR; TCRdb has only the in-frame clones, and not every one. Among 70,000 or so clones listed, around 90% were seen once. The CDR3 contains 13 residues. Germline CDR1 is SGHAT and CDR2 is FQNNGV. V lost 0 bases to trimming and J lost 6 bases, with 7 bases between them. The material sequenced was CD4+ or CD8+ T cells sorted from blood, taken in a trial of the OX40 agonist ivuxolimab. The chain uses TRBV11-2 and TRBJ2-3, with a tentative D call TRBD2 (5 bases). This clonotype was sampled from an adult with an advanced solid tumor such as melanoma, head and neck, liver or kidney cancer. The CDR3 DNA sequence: TGTGCCAGCAGCTTAGATCAGCGGGATACGCAGTATTTT. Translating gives CASSLDQRDTQYF.